This TCR beta chain comes out of a study of blood T cell repertoires in COVID-19. Study-level background: Nucleic acid was either cDNA or gDNA, and it came from T cells, B-cell-depleted T cells, or PBMCs.

Authors' methods: Amplification from reference gene primers served as the basis for estimated nucleated cell counts. Generated by immunoSEQ multiplex PCR, the TCRdb table keeps only in-frame clones and is missing some. V, J and clone size are those of that table, while D and trimming were read from the DNA. The sample has some 250,000 clones, approximately 86% seen once. CDR1 and CDR2 from the germline V gene are LGHDT and YNNKEL (reference sequence). This CDR3 has 16 amino acids. V shed 4 bases, J shed 7 bases, and the junction held 9 bases outside the gene matches. This chain connects TRBV3-1 (or the pseudogene TRBV3-2) to TRBJ2-1; 11 bases are a match to TRBD2. Input material: peripheral blood. The clonotype was recovered from a woman aged 30 to 39 who had recovered from COVID-19. The CDR3 nucleotides are TGTGCCAGCAGCCCCCCCCTAGCGGGGGGTTATAATGAGCAGTTCTTC. It is translated as CASSPPLAGGYNEQFF.